This T cell receptor (beta chain) was sequenced for a study of blood T cell repertoires in COVID-19. Background on the study: Material from acute and convalescent COVID-19 was sourced from the United States, Italy and Spain.

In the authors' methods: Reference gene primers were amplified, and this amplification served to estimate nucleated cell counts. Only in-frame clones appear in the TCRdb table, and some are missing; sequencing was by immunoSEQ multiplex PCR. V, J and clone size are taken as reported in that table, and D and trimming were inferred from the DNA itself. The sample records about 59,000 clones, around 79% being singletons. The clonotype originates from a man aged 60 to 69 with acute or convalescent COVID-19. Material for sequencing was peripheral blood.

The CDR3 sequence is CASSPSERETQYF. The CDR3 region has the DNA TGTGCCAGCAGCCCTTCGGAGCGGGAGACCCAGTACTTC. This chain links TRBV12-3 or TRBV12-4 with TRBJ2-5; the D gene is possibly TRBD2 (5 bases). Trimming removed 6 bases at V and 5 bases at J, with 13 bases between. The CDR3 is 13 amino acids.